These 30 T cell receptor beta chains share one sample of origin, sequenced in a study of technical replicates of blood from a handful of donors (dated by TCRdb to about 2017). Library construction relied on the immunoSEQ multiplex PCR assay. The clones in this table, taken by TCRdb from immuneACCESS, are in-frame only. Not every clone is retained; where verified, under half of the shortfall comes from an unresolved V gene, and the cause of the rest is unknown. The sample table contains some 77,000 clones; only one count was recorded for around nine tenths of them. Of the sample, about 0.4% falls within the top ten clones. The sample comprised T cells isolated from PBMCs. All receptors derive from a human donor in good health.

The chain employs TRBV30 and TRBJ1-1; D is undetermined. Germline CDR1 is GTSNPN and CDR2 is SVGIG (reference sequence). The CDR3 is made up of 11 amino acids. V was pared by 4 bases and J by 10 bases, with 13 bases between. The DNA of the CDR3 is TGTGCCTGGACCACACAAGTTCCAGCTTTCTTT. Translating it yields CAWTTQVPAFF.

This clone showed up just once. This chain links TRBV5-1 with TRBJ1-3; no clear D. CDR1 is SGHRS, CDR2 YFSETQ, per germline. The CDR3 has 14 amino acids. V lost 0 bases and J lost 1, with 5 bases in between. DNA for the CDR3: TGCGCCAGCAGCTTGGGCGGATCTGGAAACACCATATATTTT. This encodes CASSLGGSGNTIYF.

The chain is built from TRBV5-6 and TRBJ2-7; D remains unclear. Germline V CDR1 and CDR2: SGHDT, YYEEEE. The V and J ends lost 0 bases and 2 bases respectively, with 3 bases between them. The CDR3 consists of 12 residues. The chain's CDR3 is CASSLATYEQYF. The CDR3 coding sequence is TGTGCCAGCAGCTTGGCTACCTACGAGCAGTACTTC.

This clone was picked up one time. J is TRBJ2-1 and V is TRBV29-1; TRBD2 aligns across 7 bases. With 2 bases clipped from V and 8 bases from J, the junction kept 6 bases outside the gene matches. This CDR3 contains 13 residues. CDR1 SQVTM and CDR2 ANQGSEA come from the germline V gene. The CDR3 sequence: CSVELGLVYEQFF. The CDR3 DNA is TGCAGCGTTGAACTAGGACTAGTATATGAGCAGTTCTTC.

The chain carries TRBV4-3 and TRBJ2-3; 12 bases are shared with TRBD2. The trim removed 1 base at V and 2 bases at J, leaving 4 bases unmatched. This CDR3 has 17 residues. Germline lookup yields CDR1 LGHNA and CDR2 YSLEER. The CDR3 nucleotides read TGCGCCAGCAGCCAAGGCCCTAGCGGGAGGGCCACAGATACGCAGTATTTT. This sequence encodes CASSQGPSGRATDTQYF.

The V call is TRBV5-1, the J call TRBJ2-1, with TRBD1 matching over 7 bases. CDR1 and CDR2 from the germline V gene are SGHRS and YFSETQ. Losses at the gene ends were 1 base for V and 0 bases for J; bases not matched to a gene: 1. CDR3 length: 15 amino acids. CDR3 DNA sequence: TGCGCCAGCAGCTTGACAGGGGCCTCCTACAATGAGCAGTTCTTC. Amino acid sequence: CASSLTGASYNEQFF.

The chain couples TRBV6-5 to TRBJ2-1; 7 positions match TRBD1. CDR1 and CDR2 (germline): MNHEY, SVGAGI. The CDR3 length is 11 residues. V shed 9 bases and J 9 bases; nucleotides not matched to a gene: 5. The CDR3 loop reads CASSQGVEQFF. In nucleotides, the CDR3 is TGTGCCAGTTCTCAGGGGGTTGAGCAGTTCTTC.

The chain combines TRBV10-3 with TRBJ1-1; D gene unclear. Germline CDR1 is ENHRY and CDR2 is SYGVKD. Trimming removed 4 bases at V and 4 bases at J, with 10 bases between. The CDR3 contains 13 residues. CDR3 protein: CAISGMEGTEAFF. Here the CDR3 DNA reads TGTGCCATCAGTGGAATGGAGGGCACTGAAGCTTTCTTT.

The chain uses TRBV4-2 and TRBJ2-7, with 7 bases that match TRBD2. V lost 3 bases, J lost 0 bases, and 8 bases stayed unmatched. The CDR3 sequence is 16 residues long. The germline V gene encodes CDR1 LGHNA and CDR2 YNFKEQ. The CDR3 protein is CASSQWGEGPSYEQYF. CDR3 DNA sequence: TGTGCCAGCAGCCAGTGGGGGGAGGGTCCCTCCTACGAGCAGTACTTC.

V usage is TRBV29-1 and J usage is TRBJ1-2; the match to TRBD1 covers 7 bases. CDR1 is SQVTM, CDR2 ANQGSEA, per germline. The V segment lost 6 bases and the J segment 5 bases; nucleotides outside the gene matches: 9. There are 13 residues in the CDR3. The CDR3 sequence: CSVTKGAGYGYTF. The CDR3 region has the DNA TGCAGCGTGACCAAGGGGGCGGGGTATGGCTACACCTTC.

The V gene is TRBV28, the J gene TRBJ2-3; D is possibly TRBD1 (5 bases). Trimming took 4 bases from V and 0 from J, leaving 8 bases between them. The CDR3 runs to 14 residues. Per the germline V gene, CDR1 is MDHEN and CDR2 is SYDVKM. The CDR3 DNA is TGTGCCAGCAGTTACCAGGGTAGCACAGATACGCAGTATTTT. This translates into CASSYQGSTDTQYF.

This clone has only one observation. The V and J genes are TRBV27 and TRBJ2-7; 8 nucleotides line up with TRBD2. This CDR3 is 15 amino acids long. CDR1 MNHEY and CDR2 SMNVEV come from the germline V gene (reference sequence). With 5 bases clipped from V and 5 bases from J, the junction kept 11 bases outside the gene matches. In DNA, the CDR3 is TGTGCCAGCAGTCCCTACCCAGCGGGAGCTCACGAGCAGTACTTC. Its translation: CASSPYPAGAHEQYF.

The chain employs TRBV18 and TRBJ1-1; a weak D match, TRBD1 (6 bases). Trimming took off 3 bases at V and 11 bases at J, with 19 bases between the two ends. There are 14 residues in the CDR3. Germline CDR1 and CDR2: KGHSH and LQKENI. The DNA for the CDR3 is TGTGCCAGCTCACCCCGCGCGGGGGGCCTAGGGGCTTTCTTT. Its translation: CASSPRAGGLGAFF.

This rearrangement joins TRBV18 to TRBJ1-3; no reliable D call. The CDR3 totals 16 residues. CDR1 KGHSH and CDR2 LQKENI come from the germline V gene. V lost 6 bases and J lost 1, with 16 bases in between. CDR3 in DNA: TGTGCCAGCTCCGTTGGTCCGGGAAATTCTGGAAACACCATATATTTT. Protein sequence: CASSVGPGNSGNTIYF.

The rearrangement uses TRBV5-1 and TRBJ2-3; a possible D gene is TRBD1 (5 bases). The CDR3 has 14 residues. The ends were cut back, 4 bases at V and 2 bases at J, with 11 bases in the middle. CDR1 is SGHRS and CDR2 is YFSETQ in the germline V gene. The CDR3 protein is CASSLDSPTDTQYF. CDR3 nucleotide sequence: TGCGCCAGCAGCCTTGACAGCCCCACAGATACGCAGTATTTT.

The chain combines TRBV6-1 with TRBJ1-3, with 7 bases matching TRBD1. Trimming removed 8 bases from V and 0 bases from J; junction bases left unmatched: 7. This CDR3 is built from 15 residues. The V gene's germline CDR1 is MNHNS and CDR2 SASEGT. CDR3 region: CASQTGRSSGNTIYF. As DNA, the CDR3 is TGTGCCAGCCAGACAGGGCGATCCTCTGGAAACACCATATATTTT.

The V and J genes are TRBV4-1 and TRBJ2-1; 8 bases agree with TRBD2. This CDR3 spans 15 amino acids. V was pared by 1 base and J by 9 bases, with 8 bases of the junction left unmatched. From germline, CDR1 is MGHRA and CDR2 YSYEKL. The CDR3 protein is CASSQGREGLGEQFF. The CDR3 DNA reads as TGCGCCAGCAGCCAAGGACGGGAGGGCCTAGGTGAGCAGTTCTTC.

The CDR3 bases are TGTGCCATCAGTGCTAGGCTAGCCGAGAACACCGGGGAGCTGTTTTTT. It encodes CAISARLAENTGELFF. The chain recombines TRBV10-3 with TRBJ2-2, with D tentatively TRBD2 (5 bases). Looked up from germline, CDR1 is ENHRY and CDR2 is SYGVKD. The ends were cut back, 4 bases at V and 1 base at J, with 13 bases in the middle. CDR3 length: 16 amino acids.

The gene calls are TRBV6-8 and TRBJ2-7, with no clear D. Germline V CDR1 and CDR2: MNHGY, SAAAGT. Trimming left V 6 bases short and J 9 bases short, with 15 bases between. This CDR3 has 12 residues. The CDR3 bases are TGTGCCAGCAGGCAGACATACTCGAGGCAGTACTTC. Protein: CASRQTYSRQYF.

CDR3 sequence reads: CASSSPLLHYGYTF. The CDR3 DNA reads TGTGCCAGCAGTTCCCCCCTACTGCACTATGGCTACACCTTC. The chain recombines TRBV28 with TRBJ1-2, with no clear D. The germline V and J ends were trimmed by 4 bases and 3 bases, with 12 bases remaining between them. The CDR3 totals 14 residues. Germline CDR1 reads MDHEN; CDR2 reads SYDVKM.

The chain couples TRBV28 to TRBJ1-4, with D possibly matching TRBD1 (6 bases). Between the trimmed V and J ends, which lost 6 bases and 5 bases, there was a span of 13 bases. The CDR3 has 14 residues. From germline, CDR1 is MDHEN and CDR2 SYDVKM. The CDR3 nucleotides read TGTGCCAGCAGCCTCCTGGGGGCAAATGAAAAACTGTTTTTT. Translation gives CASSLLGANEKLFF.

The CDR3 region is CASRAFQTQYF. The CDR3 region has the DNA TGTGCCAGCAGAGCCTTCCAGACCCAGTACTTC. This chain links TRBV28 with TRBJ2-5; D gene uncertain. V was pared by 6 bases and J by 6 bases, with 8 bases between. The length of the CDR3 is 11 residues. Germline V CDR1 and CDR2: MDHEN, SYDVKM.

The J gene is TRBJ2-1, the V gene TRBV4-3; TRBD1 matches 8 bases. The CDR3 is 16 amino acids. Germline V gene data show CDR1 as LGHNA and CDR2 as YSLEER. Trimming at V came to 1 base and at J to 2 bases, leaving 4 bases not matched to a gene. The CDR3: CASSQVGTGAYNEQFF. DNA for the CDR3: TGCGCCAGCAGCCAAGTTGGGACAGGAGCCTACAATGAGCAGTTCTTC.

The gene calls are TRBV4-1 and TRBJ1-2, with 8 nucleotides matching TRBD1. The germline CDR1 and CDR2 sequences are MGHRA and YSYEKL. The V and J ends lost 1 base and 6 bases, in that order; junction bases with no gene match: 4. The CDR3 spans 14 residues. The CDR3 DNA reads as TGCGCCAGCAGCCAAGTTAAGACAGGGGATGGCTACACCTTC. Translation gives CASSQVKTGDGYTF.

J is TRBJ2-1 and V is TRBV7-9, with a possible D match to TRBD2 (7 bases). V gave up 5 bases and J gave up 5 bases, with 25 bases separating them. The germline V gene encodes CDR1 SEHNR and CDR2 FQNEAQ (reference sequence). The CDR3 contains 18 residues. DNA for the CDR3: TGTGCCAGCAGCGCCTACTCTTGGGGGCTAGCGGAGAACAATGAGCAGTTCTTC. This encodes CASSAYSWGLAENNEQFF.

The V gene is TRBV15, the J gene TRBJ2-2; TRBD1 matches 7 bases. V dropped 1 base and J dropped 6; count of bases not matched to a gene: 5. This CDR3 has 15 amino acids. CDR1 is LNHNV, CDR2 YYDKDF, per germline (reference sequence). CDR3 loop: CATSRVRQGSGELFF. In DNA form, the CDR3 reads TGTGCCACCAGCAGAGTCCGACAGGGTTCCGGGGAGCTGTTTTTT. Using reference TRBV15 and TRBJ2-2 for the parts outside the CDR3, the full variable domain is DAMVIQNPRYQVTQFGKPVTLSCSQTLNHNVMYWYQQKSSQAPKLLFHYYDKDFNNEADTPDNFQSRRPNTSFCFLDIRSPGLGDTAMYLCATSRVRQGSGELFFGEGSRLTVL.

This chain joins TRBV6-5 and TRBJ1-1, with TRBD1 as a possible D gene (6 bases). The germline V and J ends were trimmed by 7 bases and 1 base, with 16 bases remaining between them. Germline V gene data show CDR1 as MNHEY and CDR2 as SVGAGI. The CDR3 extends over 15 amino acids. In nucleotides, the CDR3 is TGTGCCAGCACAGGGGCAGGGGCTGGGAACACTGAAGCTTTCTTT. It specifies CASTGAGAGNTEAFF.

This clone has a handful of counts. The chain recombines TRBV27 with TRBJ2-2; 9 positions match TRBD2. Losses at the gene ends were 5 bases for V and 4 bases for J; bases not matched to a gene: 8. Germline CDR1 and CDR2: MNHEY and SMNVEV (reference sequence). The CDR3 length is 16 residues. The CDR3, as DNA: TGTGCCAGCAGTCCCAGGCTAGCGGGACCCACCGGGGAGCTGTTTTTT. Amino acid sequence: CASSPRLAGPTGELFF.

The chain recombines TRBV18 with TRBJ1-1; no clear D gene. The CDR3 is 12 amino acids. The germline V gene encodes CDR1 KGHSH and CDR2 LQKENI. Between the trimmed V and J ends, which lost 3 bases and 8 bases, there was a span of 10 bases. This chain's CDR3 is CASSPGGPEAFF. Here the CDR3 DNA reads TGTGCCAGCTCACCGGGCGGGCCAGAAGCTTTCTTT.

The rearrangement links TRBV5-4 to TRBJ2-7; TRBD2 matches 15 bases. Germline V gene data show CDR1 as SGHNT and CDR2 as YYREEE (reference sequence). The junction had 14 bases not matched to a gene; V was cut back by 7 bases and J by 3 bases. This CDR3 has 18 residues. In nucleotides, the CDR3 is TGTGCCAGCCGACGGACAGGACTAGCGGGAGGGTTAAGCTACGAGCAGTACTTC. It encodes CASRRTGLAGGLSYEQYF.